This paragraph reports one T cell receptor (beta chain). This entry comes from a study of blood T cell repertoires in COVID-19. Study context: The United States, Italy and Spain provided the acute and convalescent COVID-19 samples. Sources were T cells, B-cell-depleted T cells, or PBMCs; the material itself was cDNA or gDNA.

V dropped 8 bases and J dropped 0 bases, with 14 bases sitting between them. The CDR3 sequence is 15 residues long. CDR1 and CDR2 (germline): WSHSY, SAAADI. In the original workflow: Cell counts per sample came from amplifying reference gene primers. Clones were read by immunoSEQ multiplex PCR, and TCRdb kept only the in-frame ones, dropping some. That table supplies the V and J calls and clone size; D and trimming were determined from the DNA. This table has approximately 77,000 clones, 70% to 80% appearing once. The chain is built from TRBV10-2 and TRBJ2-1; D remains ambiguous. Material for sequencing was peripheral blood. This TCR was recovered from a man in his 70s with active or convalescent COVID-19. CDR3 amino acids: CASRINSGSYNEQFF. Here the CDR3 DNA reads TGCGCCAGCCGAATAAACAGTGGCTCCTACAATGAGCAGTTCTTC.